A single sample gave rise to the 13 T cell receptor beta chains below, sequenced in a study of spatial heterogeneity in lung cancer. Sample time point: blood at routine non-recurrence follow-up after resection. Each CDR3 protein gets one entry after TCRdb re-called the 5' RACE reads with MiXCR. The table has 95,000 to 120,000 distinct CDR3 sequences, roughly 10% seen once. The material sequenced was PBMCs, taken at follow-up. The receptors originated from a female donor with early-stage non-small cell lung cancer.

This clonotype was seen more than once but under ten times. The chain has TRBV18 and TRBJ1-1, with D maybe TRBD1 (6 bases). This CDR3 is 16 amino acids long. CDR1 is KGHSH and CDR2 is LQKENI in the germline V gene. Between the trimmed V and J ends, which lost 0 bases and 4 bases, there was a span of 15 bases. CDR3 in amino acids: CASSPPKGGGSTEAFF. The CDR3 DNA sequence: TGTGCCAGCTCACCACCTAAAGGGGGAGGTTCCACTGAAGCTTTCTTT.

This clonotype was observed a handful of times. CDR3 DNA: TGTGCCAGCAGTTTCGGATACGGACGTCCAGATACGCAGTATTTT. The encoded protein is CASSFGYGRPDTQYF. The chain uses TRBV27 and TRBJ2-3; D is unresolved. V gave up 3 bases and J gave up 4 bases, with 14 bases separating them. The CDR3 is 15 amino acids. Germline V gene data show CDR1 as MNHEY and CDR2 as SMNVEV (reference sequence).

The chain's CDR3 is CASRVAGTGYGEQFF. As DNA, the CDR3 is TGCGCCAGCAGAGTAGCGGGAACTGGCTATGGCGAGCAGTTCTTC. The chain is built from TRBV10-2 and TRBJ2-1, with 8 bases lining up with TRBD2. V lost 6 bases to trimming and J lost 10 bases; unmatched junction nucleotides: 14. This CDR3 comprises 15 residues. Germline CDR1 is WSHSY and CDR2 is SAAADI.

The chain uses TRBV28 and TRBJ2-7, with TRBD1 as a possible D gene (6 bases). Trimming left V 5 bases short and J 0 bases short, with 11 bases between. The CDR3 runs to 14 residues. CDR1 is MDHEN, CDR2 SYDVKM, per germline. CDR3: CASSTPDSSYEQYF. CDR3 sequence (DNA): TGTGCCAGCAGTACGCCGGACAGCTCCTACGAGCAGTACTTC.

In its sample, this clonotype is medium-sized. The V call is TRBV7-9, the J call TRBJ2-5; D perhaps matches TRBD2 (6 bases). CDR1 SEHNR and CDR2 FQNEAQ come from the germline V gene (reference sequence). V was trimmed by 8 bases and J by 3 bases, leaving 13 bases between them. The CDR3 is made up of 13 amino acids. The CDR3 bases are TGTGCCAGCCTCCCCTCGGGGGAAGAGACCCAGTACTTC. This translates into CASLPSGEETQYF.

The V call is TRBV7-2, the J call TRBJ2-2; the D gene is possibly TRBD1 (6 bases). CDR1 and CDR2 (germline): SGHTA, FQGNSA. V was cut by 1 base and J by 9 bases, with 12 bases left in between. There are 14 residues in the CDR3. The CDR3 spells CASSLGDIYRELFF. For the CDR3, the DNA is TGTGCCAGCAGCTTAGGGGACATCTATAGGGAGCTGTTTTTT.

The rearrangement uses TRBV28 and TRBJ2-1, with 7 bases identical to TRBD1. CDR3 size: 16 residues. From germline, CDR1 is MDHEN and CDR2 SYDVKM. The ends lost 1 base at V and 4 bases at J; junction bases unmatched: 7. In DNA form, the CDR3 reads TGTGCCAGCAGTTTATCTGGGACAGCCCAATACAATGAGCAGTTCTTC. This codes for CASSLSGTAQYNEQFF.

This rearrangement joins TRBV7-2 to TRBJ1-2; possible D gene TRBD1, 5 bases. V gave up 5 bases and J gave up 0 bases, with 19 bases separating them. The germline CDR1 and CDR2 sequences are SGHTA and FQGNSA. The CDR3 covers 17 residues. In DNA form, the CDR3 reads TGTGCCAGCAGCCTCACGTTTTGGGGGAGTGCTAACTATGGCTACACCTTC. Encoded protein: CASSLTFWGSANYGYTF. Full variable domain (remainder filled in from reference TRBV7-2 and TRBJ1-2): GAGVSQSPSNKVTEKGKDVELRCDPISGHTALYWYRQSLGQGLEFLIYFQGNSAPDKSGLPSDRFSAERTGGSVSTLTIQRTQQEDSAVYLCASSLTFWGSANYGYTFGSGTRLTVV.

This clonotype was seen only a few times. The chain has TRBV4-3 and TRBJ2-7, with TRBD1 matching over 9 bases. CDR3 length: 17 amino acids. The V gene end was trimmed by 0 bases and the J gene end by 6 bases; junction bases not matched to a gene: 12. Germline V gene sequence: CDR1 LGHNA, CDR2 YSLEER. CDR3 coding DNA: TGCGCCAGCAGCCAAGAAATCCGACAGGGGGGACTCTCCGAGCAGTACGTC. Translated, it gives CASSQEIRQGGLSEQYV.

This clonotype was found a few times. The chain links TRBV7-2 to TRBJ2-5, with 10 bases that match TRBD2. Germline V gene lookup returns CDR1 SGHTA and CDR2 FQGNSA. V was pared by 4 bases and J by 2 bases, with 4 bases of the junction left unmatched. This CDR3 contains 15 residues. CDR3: CASSYGLAEQETQYF. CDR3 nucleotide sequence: TGTGCCAGCAGCTACGGACTAGCGGAACAAGAGACCCAGTACTTC.

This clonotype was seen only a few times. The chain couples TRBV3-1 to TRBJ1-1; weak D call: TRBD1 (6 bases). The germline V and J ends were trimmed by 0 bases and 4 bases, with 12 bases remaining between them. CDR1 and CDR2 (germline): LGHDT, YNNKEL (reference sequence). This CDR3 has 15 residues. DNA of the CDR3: TGTGCCAGCAGCCAAGATCTATCGGACAGCACTGAAGCTTTCTTT. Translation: CASSQDLSDSTEAFF.

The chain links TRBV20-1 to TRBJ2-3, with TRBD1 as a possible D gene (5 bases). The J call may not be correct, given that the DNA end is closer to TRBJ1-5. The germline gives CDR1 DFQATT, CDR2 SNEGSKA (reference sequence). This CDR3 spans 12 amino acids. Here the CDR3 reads CSAKTEGYTQHF. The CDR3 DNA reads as TGCAGTGCTAAGACGGAGGGGTATACGCAGCATTTT.

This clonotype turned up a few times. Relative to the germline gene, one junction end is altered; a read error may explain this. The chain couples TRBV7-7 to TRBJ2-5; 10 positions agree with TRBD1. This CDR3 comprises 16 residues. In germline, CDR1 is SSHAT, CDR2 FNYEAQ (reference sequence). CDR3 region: CASSPRTGGGAETQYF. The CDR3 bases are TGTGCTAGCAGCCCTCGGACAGGGGGAGGTGCGGAGACCCAGTACTTC.